This T cell receptor beta chain was recovered during a study of Ad26.COV2.S vaccination and SARS-CoV-2 variants. The overall study: Ad26.COV2.S given intramuscularly, once or twice 56 days apart.

In germline, CDR1 is KGHDR, CDR2 SFDVKD. CDR3 size: 13 residues. The V gene end was trimmed by 4 bases and the J gene end by 7 bases; junction bases not matched to a gene: 3. Treatment: 15 to 20 received Ad26.COV2.S at low or high dose, single or two shots; about five received placebo; per-sample allocation not given. Each sample was drawn 63 days after the first injection (of vaccine or placebo). Spike of the Wuhan-strain SARS-CoV-2 was expressed by an Ad26 vector, which formed the vaccine. Using immunoSEQ multiplex PCR, the repertoire was profiled, and TCRdb retains in-frame clones only, with some absent. The sample consists of around 400,000 clones, around 90% of them appearing once.

The source material was peripheral blood, sampled in a trial of Ad26.COV2.S vaccine versus placebo. This sequence was found in a person between 18 and 65 years old who received the Ad26.COV2.S COVID-19 vaccine or a placebo. The chain has TRBV24-1 and TRBJ2-1; 7 bases line up with TRBD1. In DNA, the CDR3 is TGTGCCACCAGTGACCCCAGGGGGAATGAGCAGTTCTTC. It translates to CATSDPRGNEQFF.